The 8 T cell receptor beta chains in this list originate from one sample, sequenced in a study of shared clonotypes between healthy human individuals. TCRdb keeps only in-frame clones here, not all; method: immunoSEQ multiplex PCR. The table includes about 1 million clones, 70% to 80% detected once. The sample was memory CD4+ T cells sorted from blood. The sample's subset: CD45RA-negative fraction. The receptor set was obtained from a man aged 18 to 30 in good health.

This clone was seen a few times. V and J are TRBV5-4 and TRBJ2-3, with D perhaps matching TRBD1 (6 bases). Trimming took 4 bases from V and 5 from J, leaving 20 bases between them. Germline V CDR1 and CDR2: SGHNT, YYREEE (reference sequence). The CDR3 extends over 16 amino acids. The CDR3 reads CASSPRRQEQIDTQYF. CDR3 DNA: TGTGCCAGCAGCCCGCGTCGACAGGAGCAGATAGATACGCAGTATTTT.

The rearrangement uses TRBV15 and TRBJ2-6; TRBD2 might be the D (7 bases). The germline gives CDR1 LNHNV, CDR2 YYDKDF (reference sequence). This CDR3 comprises 17 residues. Trimming took off 0 bases at V and 2 bases at J, with 11 bases between the two ends. The CDR3 nucleotides read TGTGCCACCAGCAGAGATCTGCGGGGGCCTGGGGCCAACGTCCTGACTTTC. Its protein is CATSRDLRGPGANVLTF.

The genes are TRBV7-2 and TRBJ2-7; TRBD2 aligns across 8 bases. The germline gives CDR1 SGHTA, CDR2 FQGNSA. CDR3 size: 16 residues. With 0 bases clipped from V and 4 bases from J, the junction kept 8 bases outside the gene matches. The CDR3 is CASSLAGGRLMYEQYF. The CDR3, as DNA: TGTGCCAGCAGCTTAGCTGGCGGGAGGTTAATGTACGAGCAGTACTTC.

The J gene is TRBJ1-4, the V gene TRBV18, with 7 bases matching TRBD1. The J segment lost 8 bases and the V segment lost 3 bases, leaving 12 bases of the junction unmatched. Germline loops: CDR1 KGHSH, CDR2 LQKENI. The CDR3 is 16 amino acids. Here the CDR3 reads CASSPGSTGSGEKLFF. CDR3 coding DNA: TGTGCCAGCTCACCTGGATCGACAGGGTCGGGCGAAAAACTGTTTTTT.

This clone appeared once. The gene calls are TRBV11-3 and TRBJ2-1; no reliable D call. The CDR3 spans 14 residues. V was shortened by 5 bases and J by 11 bases, with 19 bases between the two germline ends. Germline CDR1 reads SGHNT; CDR2 reads YENEEA. CDR3 region: CASSAPLDPRKQFF. CDR3 sequence (DNA): TGTGCCAGCAGCGCCCCCTTAGACCCTAGGAAGCAGTTCTTC.

The chain has TRBV28 and TRBJ2-7; D gene ambiguous. V shed 3 bases and J shed 1 base, with 22 bases lying between them. The CDR3 has 18 residues. The germline gives CDR1 MDHEN, CDR2 SYDVKM. The DNA of the CDR3 is TGTGCCAGCAGTTTTTGGTCTTTTGTGAACAGCTCTTCCTACGAGCAGTACTTC. Amino acid sequence: CASSFWSFVNSSSYEQYF.

The chain employs TRBV10-3 and TRBJ2-5, with D tentatively TRBD1 (6 bases). The germline V and J ends were trimmed by 6 bases and 1 base, with 12 bases remaining between them. The CDR3 is 14 amino acids. Germline-derived CDR1 and CDR2 are ENHRY and SYGVKD. CDR3 protein: CAIRGIGGQETQYF. In nucleotides, the CDR3 is TGTGCCATCAGGGGGATAGGGGGCCAAGAGACCCAGTACTTC.

The V call is TRBV5-1, the J call TRBJ2-3; D is possibly TRBD2 (5 bases). Germline loops: CDR1 SGHRS, CDR2 YFSETQ. The length of the CDR3 is 16 residues. Trimming removed 4 bases from V and 0 bases from J, with 15 bases in between. CDR3 sequence reads: CASSRAATTSTDTQYF. The CDR3 region has the DNA TGCGCCAGCAGCAGAGCGGCGACCACTAGCACAGATACGCAGTATTTT.